This TCR beta chain appears in the sequencing data of a study of cytomegalovirus exposure and HLA in healthy donors. Study-wide context: Of the donors genotyped, approximately 400 in all, 81% fell in the Caucasian-associated ancestry cluster.

Per the germline V gene, CDR1 is SEHNR and CDR2 is FQNEAQ (reference sequence). CDR3 length equals 14 residues. In the case of this clone: Its antigen is still unknown. The junction and the germline gene differ at one end; a read error may be behind it.

The study, taken as a whole, reports: TRBV6-2, TRBV6-3 and some other V segments were excluded as indistinguishable. Researchers counted about 150 TCR beta chains as cytomegalovirus-associated. Analysis was performed later, and it showed HLA-associated TCR beta chains to be more clonally expanded than equally common others.

In the PCR, 60 Vbeta and 13 Jbeta primers were used. Method: immunoSEQ multiplex PCR; TCRdb's copy keeps in-frame clones and lacks some. The sample shows 310,000 or so clones, about 90% of them seen only once. The sequence derives from a woman aged 18-29 years in good health and CMV-seronegative. The V gene is TRBV7-9, the J gene TRBJ2-7; D might be TRBD2 (5 bases). Material for sequencing was PBMCs. Written as DNA, the CDR3 is TGTTCCAGCAGCTTAGGAGGTCTAGGCTACGAGCAGTACTTC. Translation gives CSSSLGGLGYEQYF.